This is a list of T cell receptor beta chains from one sample in a study of cytomegalovirus exposure and HLA in healthy donors. The assay was immunoSEQ multiplex PCR, and TCRdb's table has in-frame clones only and misses some. The table records about 190,000 clones, roughly 80% of them present only once. Sequenced sample: PBMCs. These receptors all stem from a man aged 50-60 years in good health and CMV-seronegative. CDR3s include the opening cysteine and the closing phenylalanine or tryptophan. A D gene is named only where the DNA matches it firmly. Not all rows give a size; the values are once, few, many and, for expanded clones, a class.

DNA	CDR3	D	V	size	J
TGTGCCAGCAGTTTAACAGGGCCCTATGGCTACACCTTC	CASSLTGPYGYTF	.	TRBV28	.	TRBJ1-2
TGTGCCAGTAGTATTGGGACAGGGTCAAATCAGCCCCAGCATTTT	CASSIGTGSNQPQHF	TRBD1	TRBV19	.	TRBJ1-5
TGTGCCAGCAGCTTAGACACTTACACCGGGGAGCTGTTTTTT	CASSLDTYTGELFF	.	TRBV11-3	.	TRBJ2-2
TGTGCCAGCTCACCAAACCTAGCGGGCGGAAATACGCAGTATTTT	CASSPNLAGGNTQYF	TRBD2	TRBV18	.	TRBJ2-3
TGTGCCAGCAGTGGCGGCGGACTAGCGGGAGGTTACAATGAGCAGTTCTTC	CASSGGGLAGGYNEQFF	TRBD2	TRBV6-1	.	TRBJ2-1
TGCGCCAGCAGCCCCGGGGACTTTCAAGAGACCCAGTACTTC	CASSPGDFQETQYF	.	TRBV5-1	once	TRBJ2-5
TGTGCCAGCAGATGGGGTCTAGCGGGAGTCAATGAGCAGTTCTTC	CASRWGLAGVNEQFF	TRBD2	TRBV5-8	.	TRBJ2-1
TGTGCCAGCAGCGACCGGGACAGGGGAGGAGATACGCAGTATTTT	CASSDRDRGGDTQYF	TRBD1	TRBV11-2	.	TRBJ2-3
TGTGCCAGCAGCTTAGGGTTGTCACTTTCGAGCTCCTACGAGCAGTACTTC	CASSLGLSLSSSYEQYF	.	TRBV7-2	.	TRBJ2-7
TGCGCCAGCAGCTCCCACACTAGCGGGGGCACCGGGGAGCTGTTTTTT	CASSSHTSGGTGELFF	TRBD2	TRBV5-1	.	TRBJ2-2
TGTGCCAGCAGTTCAGGGGGAAGTGGGAATTCACCCCTCCACTTT	CASSSGGSGNSPLHF	TRBD1	TRBV6-4	.	TRBJ1-6
TGTGCCAGCAGCTTAAGCGGGGAGCGGGTCAACAATGAGCAGTTCTTC	CASSLSGERVNNEQFF	.	TRBV7-3	.	TRBJ2-1
TGTGCCAGCAGCTTAGCGGGAAACCAAGAGACCCAGTACTTC	CASSLAGNQETQYF	.	TRBV7-3	.	TRBJ2-5
TGTGCCAGTAGTATAGAGGGGACAGGCCTCTATGGCTACACCTTC	CASSIEGTGLYGYTF	TRBD1	TRBV19	.	TRBJ1-2
TGTGCCAGCACAGCGGGGGGTAGCACAGATACGCAGTATTTT	CASTAGGSTDTQYF	TRBD2	TRBV2	.	TRBJ2-3
TGTGCCAGCATCCTACAGGTCCGACCCTACGAGCAGTACTTC	CASILQVRPYEQYF	.	TRBV11-2	.	TRBJ2-7
TGTGCCAGCAGTGGGAGGAGGGGACCTAATGAAAAACTGTTTTTT	CASSGRRGPNEKLFF	.	TRBV28	.	TRBJ1-4
TGTGCCAGCAGCCCGTTAGGGACTAGCGCCCCTCGCAATGAGCAGTTCTTC	CASSPLGTSAPRNEQFF	TRBD2	TRBV4-2	.	TRBJ2-1
TGTGCCAGCACCCTCGCCCCGGGGGACAATGAGCAGTTCTTC	CASTLAPGDNEQFF	.	TRBV7-3	.	TRBJ2-1
TGTGCCAGCAGCGCGGGGACGGGAAACCGGGAGCAGTACTTC	CASSAGTGNREQYF	.	TRBV7-6	.	TRBJ2-7
TGTGCCACCAGCTCCGGGATTCTAGCGGGTCCGGGAGCGGATACGCAGTATTTT	CATSSGILAGPGADTQYF	TRBD2	TRBV15	.	TRBJ2-3
TGCAGCGTCCTCCCCCAGGGCGCTTCTGGAAACACCATATATTTT	CSVLPQGASGNTIYF	.	TRBV29-1	once	TRBJ1-3